A selection of T cell receptor beta chains follows, all from one sample in a study of blood T cell repertoires in COVID-19. The protocol was immunoSEQ multiplex PCR, while the TCRdb copy is restricted to in-frame clones and leaves out a portion. The sample holds approximately 240,000 clones, around 80% seen once. The sample taken for sequencing was peripheral blood. The receptors were sampled from a young woman with COVID-19, enrolled during active disease. CDR3s include the opening cysteine and the closing phenylalanine or tryptophan. D genes are given only for firm matches. Part of the rows lack a size; the others show once, few, many or a class for expanded clones.

cdr3_length,d_call,clone_size,v_call,j_call,cdr3_aa,cdr3_nt
18,-,-,TRBV18,TRBJ1-1,CASSPEVAFFEAGMGAFF,TGTGCCAGCTCACCAGAGGTAGCGTTCTTTGAAGCTGGGATGGGAGCTTTCTTT
13,-,-,TRBV29-1,TRBJ1-4,CSVESPGKEKLFF,TGCAGCGTTGAATCCCCGGGAAAGGAAAAACTGTTTTTT
11,TRBD2,-,TRBV12-3/TRBV12-4,TRBJ2-1,CASSILAEQFF,TGTGCCAGCAGTATACTAGCGGAGCAGTTCTTC
12,-,-,TRBV2,TRBJ2-7,CASRGRVQEQYF,TGTGCCAGTCGAGGCAGGGTCCAAGAGCAGTACTTC
13,TRBD1,few,TRBV7-2,TRBJ1-1,CASSQGALTEAFF,TGTGCCAGCAGTCAGGGGGCGCTCACTGAAGCTTTCTTT
15,-,-,TRBV5-6,TRBJ1-6,CASSPVGWRDSPLHF,TGTGCCAGCAGCCCGGTAGGTTGGAGGGATTCACCCCTCCACTTT
15,TRBD1,-,TRBV5-1,TRBJ1-2,CASSLGQQGGYGYTF,TGCGCCAGCAGCTTGGGACAACAGGGGGGCTATGGCTACACCTTC
16,TRBD1,-,TRBV11-2,TRBJ1-4,CASSQVVGTGDEKLFF,TGTGCCAGCAGCCAGGTGGTCGGGACAGGGGATGAAAAACTGTTTTTT
16,-,-,TRBV29-1,TRBJ2-3,CSVEGGQPTSTDTQYF,TGCAGCGTTGAAGGGGGGCAGCCTACTAGCACAGATACGCAGTATTTT
13,-,-,TRBV28,TRBJ2-7,CASSERLQNEQYF,TGTGCCAGTTCGGAGCGCCTCCAAAACGAGCAGTACTTC
12,TRBD2,-,TRBV28,TRBJ2-3,CAGRGDTDTQYF,TGTGCCGGGCGGGGGGACACAGATACGCAGTATTTT
16,TRBD1,-,TRBV5-6,TRBJ2-1,CASSLTRDRDYNEQFF,TGTGCCAGCAGTTTAACCCGGGACAGAGACTACAATGAGCAGTTCTTC
15,-,-,TRBV4-3,TRBJ1-1,CASSQVIDSNTEAFF,TGCGCCAGCAGCCAAGTGATTGACTCGAACACTGAAGCTTTCTTT
14,-,-,TRBV27,TRBJ1-5,CASSFEGDNQPQHF,TGTGCCAGCAGTTTCGAAGGGGACAATCAGCCCCAGCATTTT
16,TRBD1,-,TRBV9,TRBJ1-1,CASSETGTGRRGEAFF,TGTGCCAGCAGCGAAACCGGGACAGGGCGGAGAGGTGAAGCTTTCTTT
13,-,-,TRBV5-6,TRBJ2-5,CASSLGLQETQYF,TGTGCCAGCAGCTTGGGGCTCCAAGAGACCCAGTACTTC
17,-,once,TRBV28,TRBJ2-5,CASSFLGPSGPVGTQYF,TGTGCCAGCAGTTTTTTGGGCCCCTCCGGTCCCGTAGGGACCCAGTACTTC
16,TRBD2,once,TRBV5-4,TRBJ2-5,CASSGRRGGSKETQYF,TGTGCCAGCAGCGGTAGGCGGGGGGGTTCCAAAGAGACCCAGTACTTC
16,TRBD1,once,TRBV5-4,TRBJ2-3,CASSLLPGTGTDTQYF,TGTGCCAGCAGCTTGCTACCCGGGACAGGGACCGATACGCAGTATTTT
16,-,few,TRBV5-1,TRBJ2-2,CASSLVGGPNTGELFF,TGCGCCAGCAGCTTGGTAGGGGGACCGAACACCGGGGAGCTGTTTTTT
12,-,many,TRBV12-3/TRBV12-4,TRBJ2-7,CASSLGSLGLYF,TGTGCCAGCAGTTTGGGGAGTTTAGGTCTGTACTTC
15,TRBD1,-,TRBV9,TRBJ1-5,CASSAGTGTNQPQHF,TGTGCCAGCAGCGCCGGGACAGGGACCAATCAGCCCCAGCATTTT